The 14 T cell receptor beta chains listed next were all sequenced from one sample in a study of identical twins. TCRdb re-called the 5' RACE reads with MiXCR, one entry per CDR3 protein. The sample shows 500,000 to 700,000 distinct CDR3 sequences, 7.1% of them seen only once. The same specimen was also included in a second study, on yellow fever vaccine responses in identical twins.

The material sequenced was PBMCs. These receptors were collected from a woman aged 18 to 35 in good health.

The V gene is TRBV7-8, the J gene TRBJ2-5, with D uncertain. The germline V gene encodes CDR1 SGHVS and CDR2 FQNEAQ. With 3 bases removed from V and 7 bases from J, the gap between germline ends came to 9 bases. This CDR3 contains 12 residues. The CDR3 nucleotides are TGTGCCAGCAGCTTTGGACCCGGGACCCAGTACTTC. This encodes CASSFGPGTQYF.

This clonotype was found many times. The chain links TRBV6-2 or TRBV6-3 to TRBJ2-5; no clear D. The V and J ends lost 3 bases and 6 bases respectively, with 8 bases between them. Germline assignment: CDR1 MNHEY and CDR2 SVGEGT. The CDR3 length is 12 residues. As DNA, the CDR3 is TGTGCCAGCAGTTATACGGCAAAGACCCAGTACTTC. Encoded protein: CASSYTAKTQYF.

This clonotype was counted many times. The chain recombines TRBV12-3 or TRBV12-4 with TRBJ2-5, with D perhaps given as TRBD1 or TRBD2 (6 bases each). V lost 4 bases and J lost 8, with 23 bases in between. The CDR3 extends over 16 amino acids. The CDR3 loop reads CASSSQVPGAHVTQYF. DNA of the CDR3: TGTGCCAGCAGTTCCCAAGTTCCGGGGGCACATGTAACCCAGTACTTC.

The chain links TRBV9 to TRBJ1-5, with D unresolved. Germline lookup yields CDR1 SGDLS and CDR2 YYNGEE. Trimming stripped 2 bases from V and 0 bases from J, with 15 bases between. The CDR3 covers 17 residues. The CDR3 protein is CASSVLPGSNSNQPQHF. CDR3 nucleotide sequence: TGTGCCAGCAGCGTTCTCCCGGGGAGCAATAGCAATCAGCCCCAGCATTTT.

This clonotype was counted a few times. At one of its ends the junction is not consistent with the germline gene, which may arise from a read error. DNA for the CDR3: TGTGCCAGCAGCCTCAGGGGGCAAGGGACCCAGTACTTC. This sequence encodes CASSLRGQGTQYF. The chain carries TRBV12-3 or TRBV12-4 and TRBJ2-5, with TRBD1 matching 8 bases. The CDR3 runs 13 residues.

This clonotype was recorded a few times. This chain links TRBV5-1 with TRBJ2-2; D not resolved. V was cut by 4 bases and J by 6 bases, with 7 bases left in between. The CDR3 covers 12 residues. CDR1 is SGHRS, CDR2 YFSETQ, per germline. CDR3 DNA sequence: TGCGCCAGCAGCCCCTGGTCCGGGGAGCTGTTTTTT. Translated: CASSPWSGELFF.

This rearrangement joins TRBV5-4 to TRBJ1-1; a weak D match, TRBD1 (6 bases). V dropped 4 bases and J dropped 4 bases, with 20 bases sitting between them. The CDR3 is 16 amino acids. CDR1 and CDR2 from the germline V gene are SGHNT and YYREEE (reference sequence). CDR3 nucleotides: TGTGCCAGCAGCATCCGGGACACCAAGTGGGGCACTGAAGCTTTCTTT. Translating gives CASSIRDTKWGTEAFF.

This clonotype appeared a few times. The V and J genes are TRBV20-1 and TRBJ2-2; TRBD2 agrees at 11 bases. There are 15 residues in the CDR3. The germline CDR1 and CDR2 sequences are DFQATT and SNEGSKA (reference sequence). V was clipped by 3 bases and J by 6 bases; unmatched bases: 6. CDR3 nucleotide sequence: TGCAGTGCTAGGAATAGCGGGGGGGCCCCCGGGGAGCTGTTTTTT. Its protein is CSARNSGGAPGELFF.

The chain couples TRBV20-1 to TRBJ2-4; a weak D match, TRBD2 (6 bases). V lost 3 bases, J lost 1 base, and 16 bases lay in between. The CDR3 is 16 amino acids. Germline V gene sequence: CDR1 DFQATT, CDR2 SNEGSKA (reference sequence). CDR3 in DNA: TGCAGTGCTAGGGATTTGCGGGGCGGGGCCAAAAACATTCAGTACTTC. Translating gives CSARDLRGGAKNIQYF.

This clonotype has at least ten counts. The rearrangement joins TRBV20-1 to TRBJ2-1; the D is unclear. V lost 6 bases and J 5 bases, leaving 8 bases between the germline ends. CDR3 length equals 11 residues. Germline CDR1 and CDR2: DFQATT and SNEGSKA (reference sequence). The CDR3 DNA reads as TGCAGTGCCACGGGCGACAATGAGCAGTTCTTC. Its translation: CSATGDNEQFF.

This clonotype was counted ten times or more. The chain recombines TRBV12-3 or TRBV12-4 with TRBJ1-5; tentatively, D is TRBD1 (6 bases). The CDR3 sequence is 14 residues long. V was clipped by 8 bases and J by 4 bases, with 15 bases between them. The CDR3 is CASALRQDNQPQHF. CDR3 DNA sequence: TGTGCCAGCGCCCTGAGACAGGATAATCAGCCCCAGCATTTT.

The chain joins TRBV12-3 or TRBV12-4 to TRBJ2-1; 7 positions agree with TRBD1. V was pared by 6 bases and J by 9 bases, with 5 bases of the junction left unmatched. CDR3 length: 12 residues. The CDR3: CASSTTGFEQFF. The CDR3 nucleotides are TGTGCCAGCAGCACGACAGGGTTTGAGCAGTTCTTC.

This clonotype was counted between two and nine times. The J gene is TRBJ2-5, the V gene TRBV6-1; 9 bases are a match to TRBD1. V shed 10 bases and J 4 bases; nucleotides not matched to a gene: 19. CDR3 length equals 17 residues. Germline V gives CDR1 MNHNS, CDR2 SASEGT. As DNA, the CDR3 is TGTGCCACGAGACGAAGCGGACAGGGGAGCGATAGAGAGACCCAGTACTTC. Residues: CATRRSGQGSDRETQYF.

The V gene is TRBV4-1, the J gene TRBJ2-1; no reliable D call. The germline V gene has CDR1 MGHRA and CDR2 YSYEKL. This CDR3 comprises 16 residues. The V end was cut by 3 bases, the J end by 0 bases, with 12 bases between. The CDR3 loop is CASSQAETGSYNEQFF. Written as DNA, the CDR3 is TGCGCCAGCAGCCAGGCCGAGACGGGCTCCTACAATGAGCAGTTCTTC.